The present TCR beta chain was sequenced within a study of cytomegalovirus exposure and HLA in healthy donors. The CDR3 runs 13 residues. Germline V gene lookup returns CDR1 SGHNT and CDR2 YYREEE (reference sequence). A word on this clone: One end of the junction is discordant with germline, which a read error may explain.

Both 60 Vbeta primers and 13 Jbeta primers went into the PCR. TCRdb's table, derived via immunoSEQ multiplex PCR, lists solely in-frame clones and lacks some. Among some 110,000 clones listed, around 76% were seen once. The rearrangement uses TRBV5-4 and TRBJ2-7, with D perhaps matching TRBD1 (6 bases). The TCR comes from a man in his forties in good health and CMV-seropositive. Sequenced input: PBMCs. The CDR3 protein is CASSKAGTPLKDF. DNA for the CDR3: TGTGCCAGCAGCAAGGCCGGGACACCGCTTAAGGACTTC.